This entry features one TCR beta chain sequence. No antigen is known for it. This record comes from a study of cytomegalovirus exposure and HLA in healthy donors. Primers: 60 Vbeta forward and 13 Jbeta reverse. Clones were read by immunoSEQ multiplex PCR, and TCRdb kept only the in-frame ones, dropping some. Of 150,000 to 200,000 clones listed, around 85% are singletons. Study-level results: Most subjects had HLA-A and HLA-B alleles reportedly predicted accurately by TCR beta sequences. A later analysis reportedly found fewer N-insertions in an Asian-associated ancestry cluster than the approximately 660-donor mean.

Trimming left V 6 bases short and J 3 bases short, with 13 bases between. The CDR3 totals 13 residues. Germline-derived CDR1 and CDR2 are SGHDT and YYEEEE. The chain carries TRBV5-6 and TRBJ2-7; D may be TRBD1 (5 bases). Sequenced input: PBMCs. The sequence came from a young man in good health and CMV-seropositive. Here the CDR3 reads CASTQVGVYEQYF. CDR3 coding DNA: TGTGCCAGCACACAGGTTGGGGTCTACGAGCAGTACTTC.